The 22 T cell receptor beta chains in this list originate from one sample, sequenced in a study of blood T cell repertoires in COVID-19. Here immunoSEQ multiplex PCR was the method, and the copy in TCRdb shows in-frame clones only, minus some. Of about 110,000 clones listed, around four fifths are singletons. Source material: peripheral blood. Source of these receptors: a woman between 70 and 85 years old with acute or convalescent COVID-19.

The chain joins TRBV13 to TRBJ1-1, with D perhaps matching TRBD1 (5 bases). V was shortened by 1 base and J by 1 base, with 13 bases between the two germline ends. Germline values: CDR1 PRHDT, CDR2 FYEKMQ (reference sequence). The CDR3 extends over 16 amino acids. CDR3 nucleotide sequence: TGTGCCAGCAGCTTAGTTTCCCCTACAGGGAACACTGAAGCTTTCTTT. It yields the protein CASSLVSPTGNTEAFF. The whole variable domain, filled in from reference TRBV13 and TRBJ1-1, reads AAGVIQSPRHLIKEKRETATLKCYPIPRHDTVYWYQQGPGQDPQFLISFYEKMQSDKGSIPDRFSAQQFSDYHSELNMSSLELGDSALYFCASSLVSPTGNTEAFFGQGTRLTVV.

This chain uses TRBV24-1 with TRBJ2-1; no clear D gene. V lost 5 bases to trimming and J lost 9 bases, with 10 bases between them. Germline assignment: CDR1 KGHDR and CDR2 SFDVKD. The CDR3 is made up of 12 amino acids. CDR3 amino acids: CATSADSGEQFF. The DNA of the CDR3 is TGTGCCACCAGTGCCGATTCGGGTGAGCAGTTCTTC.

In its sample, this clone was seen once. The V call is TRBV25-1, the J call TRBJ1-1; 7 bases are shared with TRBD1. CDR3 length equals 15 residues. Germline V gene sequence: CDR1 MGHDK, CDR2 SYGVNS. Trimming cost V 5 bases and J 0 bases; bases outside gene matches: 6. The CDR3: CASSRGQTLNTEAFF. As DNA, the CDR3 is TGTGCCAGCAGTCGGGGACAGACCTTGAACACTGAAGCTTTCTTT.

This clone was seen only once. The chain recombines TRBV7-2 with TRBJ1-2; D remains unclear. Per the germline V gene, CDR1 is SGHTA and CDR2 is FQGNSA. There are 13 residues in the CDR3. V lost 5 bases and J 4 bases, leaving 11 bases between the germline ends. This CDR3 is CASSPPGIYGYTF. The DNA of the CDR3 is TGTGCCAGCAGCCCCCCGGGTATCTATGGCTACACCTTC.

This rearrangement joins TRBV5-6 to TRBJ1-1; 7 bases align to TRBD1. Germline values: CDR1 SGHDT, CDR2 YYEEEE. This CDR3 is built from 15 residues. V trimming: 4 bases; J trimming: 8 bases; junction bases outside the gene matches: 14. The CDR3 DNA follows: TGTGCCAGCAGCCTTCTTAGGTCAGGGGGGATGGAAGCTTTCTTT. It encodes CASSLLRSGGMEAFF.

This clone has just a few counts. The chain employs TRBV4-1 and TRBJ2-5, with D possibly matching TRBD2 (6 bases). This CDR3 is 15 amino acids long. V was shortened by 2 bases and J by 5 bases, with 15 bases between the two germline ends. CDR1 is MGHRA and CDR2 is YSYEKL in the germline V gene. This CDR3 reads CASSQLGNGGETQYF. CDR3 nucleotide sequence: TGCGCCAGCAGCCAACTCGGCAATGGGGGGGAGACCCAGTACTTC.

The genes are TRBV18 and TRBJ2-3; D is unresolved. Germline-derived CDR1 and CDR2 are KGHSH and LQKENI. This CDR3 region has 15 residues. With 6 bases removed from V and 0 bases from J, the gap between germline ends came to 13 bases. CDR3 DNA sequence: TGTGCCAGCTCCCTAGGAGACCGAAGCACAGATACGCAGTATTTT. Amino acid sequence: CASSLGDRSTDTQYF.

This sequence joins TRBV12-5 and TRBJ1-4; D is uncertain. CDR3 length equals 13 residues. Germline V gene lookup returns CDR1 LGHNT and CDR2 FRNRAP. Trimming shortened V by 8 bases and J by 1 base, and 8 bases separated the two germline ends. DNA of the CDR3: TGTGCTAGTCAGCGACTAACTAATGAAAAACTGTTTTTT. Protein: CASQRLTNEKLFF.

CDR3 in DNA: TGCGCCAGCAGCTTGGGGGACAGGGCGGGCGGCTACACCTTC. Translation gives CASSLGDRAGGYTF. V is TRBV5-1 and J is TRBJ1-2; TRBD1 aligns across 9 bases. Germline CDR1 and CDR2: SGHRS and YFSETQ. This CDR3 contains 14 residues. J lost 8 bases, V lost 0 bases, and 5 bases had no gene match.

The rearrangement joins TRBV24-1 to TRBJ2-1; 9 bases agree with TRBD1. The trim removed 2 bases at V and 4 bases at J, leaving 14 bases unmatched. Looked up from germline, CDR1 is KGHDR and CDR2 is SFDVKD. This CDR3 region has 19 residues. The CDR3 DNA reads TGTGCCACCAGTGATTCTACAGGGGGCGGAACAGTCCCGTACAATGAGCAGTTCTTC. Protein: CATSDSTGGGTVPYNEQFF.

The genes are TRBV5-1 and TRBJ1-4; perhaps TRBD1 as D (5 bases). V was cut by 6 bases and J by 5 bases, with 14 bases left in between. This CDR3 is 14 amino acids long. CDR1 is SGHRS, CDR2 YFSETQ, per germline. CDR3 DNA sequence: TGCGCCAGCACCGTGGTGGGGGGGAATGAAAAACTGTTTTTT. Amino acid sequence: CASTVVGGNEKLFF.

The chain couples TRBV5-1 to TRBJ2-1; 10 bases line up with TRBD2. J gave up 5 bases and V 1 base, and 6 bases lay outside the gene matches. The germline gives CDR1 SGHRS, CDR2 YFSETQ. This CDR3 has 16 amino acids. CDR3 nucleotides: TGCGCCAGCAGCTTGAGCGGGAGGGCCCCCGACAATGAGCAGTTCTTC. It is translated as CASSLSGRAPDNEQFF.

The gene calls are TRBV6-5 and TRBJ2-7, with 9 bases matching TRBD1. V gave up 8 bases and J gave up 2 bases; unmatched junction bases: 1. Germline assignment: CDR1 MNHEY and CDR2 SVGAGI. The CDR3 loop spans 12 amino acids. The CDR3 sequence: CASGDRAYEQYF. The CDR3 nucleotides read TGTGCCAGCGGGGACAGGGCCTACGAGCAGTACTTC.

The rearrangement links TRBV6-6 to TRBJ2-3; 7 positions agree with TRBD2. J was trimmed by 8 bases and V by 5 bases; bases with no gene match: 4. This CDR3 is built from 12 residues. Looked up from germline, CDR1 is MNHNY and CDR2 is SVGAGI (reference sequence). CDR3 nucleotide sequence: TGTGCCAGCAGTCGGGACTACACTACGCAGTATTTT. Translation: CASSRDYTTQYF.

This CDR3 reads CASSLGSGSILETQYF. The CDR3 DNA sequence: TGTGCCAGCAGCTTAGGGTCCGGGAGTATTTTGGAGACCCAGTACTTC. The V call is TRBV7-9, the J call TRBJ2-5, with D tentatively TRBD2 (6 bases). The CDR3 totals 16 residues. V dropped 1 base and J dropped 5 bases, with 17 bases sitting between them. Per germline, CDR1 SEHNR and CDR2 FQNEAQ (reference sequence).

The V call is TRBV10-1, the J call TRBJ2-1, with 10 nucleotides matching TRBD1. With V trimmed by 6 bases and J by 6 bases, 11 bases remained unmatched. This CDR3 comprises 16 residues. Germline V gene lookup returns CDR1 WNHNN and CDR2 SYGVQD (reference sequence). For the CDR3, the DNA is TGCGCCAGCAGAGACCGACAGGGGGCTGTTAGCAATGAGCAGTTCTTC. Translating gives CASRDRQGAVSNEQFF.

The V gene is TRBV21-1, the J gene TRBJ1-3; the table's D call, TRBD1, was not checked against the DNA. TRBV21-1 is deemed a pseudogene. This CDR3 contains 14 residues. The CDR3 DNA is TGTGCCAGCAGCAAAGACAGCTCTGGAAACACCATATATTTT. Amino acids: CASSKDSSGNTIYF.

The genes are TRBV11-2 and TRBJ2-3; D is uncertain. The CDR3 has 13 residues. Trimming cost V 2 bases and J 3 bases, with 6 bases left between them. Looked up from germline, CDR1 is SGHAT and CDR2 is FQNNGV. CDR3 in amino acids: CASSLPVTDTQYF. The DNA for the CDR3 is TGTGCCAGCAGCTTACCAGTGACAGATACGCAGTATTTT.

The CDR3, as DNA: TGTGCCAGCAGTCCTGGGCAAAGGTCCTACAATGAGCAGTTCTTC. Its protein is CASSPGQRSYNEQFF. The J gene is TRBJ2-1, the V gene TRBV27; D gene ambiguous. Germline V gives CDR1 MNHEY, CDR2 SMNVEV (reference sequence). V dropped 5 bases and J dropped 1 base, with 12 bases sitting between them. This CDR3 region has 15 residues.

The rearrangement links TRBV11-1 to TRBJ2-7, with 12 bases aligning to TRBD2. Germline assignment: CDR1 SGHAT and CDR2 FQDESV (reference sequence). V lost 5 bases to trimming and J lost 4 bases; unmatched junction nucleotides: 9. This CDR3 contains 16 residues. For the CDR3, the DNA is TGTGCCAGCAGCCCAGCTAGCGGGGGGGCCGGATACGAGCAGTACTTC. This encodes CASSPASGGAGYEQYF.

The rearrangement joins TRBV3-1 (or the pseudogene TRBV3-2) to TRBJ1-1; D not certain. The germline V gene encodes CDR1 LGHDT and CDR2 YNNKEL (reference sequence). CDR3 length: 13 amino acids. Trimming shortened V by 3 bases and J by 2 bases, and 7 bases separated the two germline ends. In DNA, the CDR3 is TGTGCCAGCAGCCACACAGCAAACACTGAAGCTTTCTTT. It yields the protein CASSHTANTEAFF.

The chain has TRBV6-4 and TRBJ2-2; TRBD2 aligns across 12 bases. The trim removed 6 bases at V and 6 bases at J, leaving 5 bases unmatched. Germline assignment: CDR1 MRHNA and CDR2 SNTAGT. This CDR3 region has 15 residues. The CDR3 loop is CASRPSGGAPGELFF. The CDR3 DNA reads as TGTGCCAGCAGACCTAGCGGGGGGGCCCCCGGGGAGCTGTTTTTT.